This TCR beta chain was found in a study of T cells in narcolepsy. In the case of this clone: Its specificity is not known.

The study, taken as a whole, reports: Same-patient CSF and blood CD4+ T cell clonotypes included HCRT-specific and TRIB2-specific autoreactive ones. Autoreactive clonotypes reportedly recurred in blood of same and different patients, not controls.

Repertoires were generated with immunoSEQ multiplex PCR, while TCRdb's copy carries only in-frame clones and drops some. The table shows 15,000 to 20,000 clones, with about two thirds occurring only once. Germline-derived CDR1 and CDR2 are GTSNPN and SVGIG (reference sequence). The CDR3 is made up of 13 amino acids. The germline V and J ends were trimmed by 0 bases and 4 bases, with 9 bases remaining between them. The chain combines TRBV30 with TRBJ1-1; perhaps TRBD1 as D (5 bases). The receptor's source is a human donor with narcolepsy. The sequencing sample was made of CD45RA- memory CD8+ T cells from PBMCs. The CDR3 sequence is CAWSVSGGTEAFF. DNA of the CDR3: TGTGCCTGGAGTGTCTCGGGGGGCACTGAAGCTTTCTTT. Complete variable domain (other parts from reference TRBV30 and TRBJ1-1): SQTIHQWPATLVQPVGSPLSLECTVEGTSNPNLYWYRQAAGRGLQLLFYSVGIGQISSEVPQNLSASRPQDRQFILSSKKLLLSDSGFYLCAWSVSGGTEAFFGQGTRLTVV.